This section outlines one TCR beta chain sequence together with its context. Which antigen it targets is not known. The record has no base qualities; no much larger clone is one base away. CDR1 and CDR2 are drawn from the germline V gene: MNHNS, SASEGT. Counted from cysteine to phenylalanine, this CDR3 has 15 amino acids. The read is trimmed to its CDR3 DNA, 45 bases read in frame from base 1. Receptors were amplified or captured by 5' RACE. The instrument given in TCRdb is Illumina HiSeq 2500. A second PCR of roughly 7 to 11 cycles was performed with a sample-barcoded 5' primer and a J-beta primer mix. A unique molecular identifier was introduced onto each TCR beta cDNA molecule by a template-switch 5' adaptor carrying 12 random nucleotides. At least 2.5 million CDR3-containing paired-end reads were obtained from each sample. The Mint cDNA synthesis kit, primed by a TRBC-specific oligonucleotide, was used to synthesize first-strand cDNA from all RNA. All cDNA was treated with uracil-DNA glycosylase and then went through a first 18-cycle PCR with the universal primers M1SS and BC2_uni_R. The original methods were these. For normalization, 1 million high-quality reads, each with a distinct molecular identifier, were randomly selected from each sample. Instead of being binned into consensus sequences, reads that shared molecular identifiers were thrown out. CDR3 identification, clonotype clustering and error correction used MiTCR with a Q25 quality threshold and the strictest error-elimination algorithm. A nonparametric unseen species model with Euler transformation was used to estimate a lower bound on total TCR beta diversity. Using fastp at Q25 and MiXCR, TCRdb reprocessed the public reads and kept productive beta chains. Every distinct CDR3 protein forms one entry, paired with its most common genes and DNA. What appears here as the V and J calls and clone size reflects TCRdb's work, not the paper's. A total of roughly 830,000 distinct CDR3 sequences appear in this sample, 62% of them only once. The leading ten clones occupy approximately 30% of the sample.

The roughly 38 donors, aged roughly 6 to 95 years, were systemically healthy Caucasian individuals from Russia. Around 10 milliliters of peripheral blood were drawn from each donor into EDTA-treated Vacutainer tubes. PBMCs were isolated by Ficoll-Paque density-gradient centrifugation, with at least 6 million obtained per sample. Total RNA, at least 6 micrograms per sample, was extracted from PBMCs with Trizol reagent. For every donor, flow cytometry on a PBMC aliquot measured the percentage of naive CD45RAhigh/CD27high T cells. This entry comes from a study of blood T cells in healthy people across ages (dated by TCRdb to between 2014 and 2017). General notes on the study: In model experiments, template switching captured about one uniquely barcoded TCR beta cDNA molecule for every two T cells. To track age-related changes in TCR beta repertoire diversity, the study relied on deep sequencing normalized with unique cDNA molecular identifiers. Donors were grouped into four age groups: young (average 16 years), middle-aged (39), aged (approximately 67) and long-lived (approximately 82). To avoid experimental bias, donors of different ages were randomly spread across the sequencing lanes. Two additional independent replicas of 1 million unique cDNA reads from the same blood draw were analyzed for two donors (one aged 18 to 29 and one aged 80 or older). Beyond this particular receptor, the publication reports: Estimates of total diversity based on one million sequenced T cells were regarded as lower bounds and as underestimates. Compared with the aged group, the long-lived group had more naive CD4+ T cells, fewer expanded clones and increased TCR diversity, suggesting age selection. Observed TCR beta diversity per million T cells fell roughly linearly with age, and a significant reduction was already apparent by age around 36. Because profiling used bulk unsorted PBMCs, naive and antigen-experienced compartments could not be compared conclusively. Donor CMV infection status was unknown, potentially confounding age-related changes in expanded clonotypes. A strong correlation was found between observed TCR beta diversity and the percentage of naive T cells measured by flow cytometry.

The TCR was taken from a man aged 25-45 years in good health. The V gene is TRBV6-1 and the J gene is TRBJ2-7; TRBD2 agrees with 8 junctional bases. Near its end, the DNA agrees better with TRBJ2-1, so the J call may be wrong. Source material: blood. The CDR3 protein is CASSLTTSAGHEQFF. The DNA is TGTGCCAGCAGTCTGACGACTAGCGCGGGGCATGAGCAGTTCTTC.